What follows describes a single T cell receptor beta chain. Its cognate antigen is unknown. It was roughly 10 ml of fresh peripheral blood that supplied the PBMCs. TCR beta CDR3 regions were amplified from RNA. First-round RT-PCR targeting the TCR CDR3 was performed with the HTBI primer set. TCRdb used MiXCR to reprocess the multiplex PCR reads, holding one entry per CDR3 protein. The repertoire has hundreds of thousands of distinct CDR3 sequences, roughly 14% of them found once; the top ten carry around 4.1%. CDR3 length: 15 amino acids. Germline V gene sequence: CDR1 MDHEN, CDR2 SYDVKM. After removal of 4 bases from V and 5 bases from J, the junction contained 10 bases not matched to a gene. The data are from a study of T cells in Graves' hyperthyroidism and ophthalmopathy. Study findings and constraints: Classification by a 13 V-J model distinguished ophthalmopathy from stable hyperthyroidism.

The specimen sequenced was blood. The chain recombines TRBV28 with TRBJ2-7, with 8 bases matching TRBD2. This TCR was recovered from a woman in her thirties or forties with Graves' ophthalmopathy. CDR3 sequence reads: CASSSARGGLDEQYF. CDR3 DNA: TGTGCCAGCAGTTCTGCCCGGGGGGGCCTGGACGAGCAGTACTTC.